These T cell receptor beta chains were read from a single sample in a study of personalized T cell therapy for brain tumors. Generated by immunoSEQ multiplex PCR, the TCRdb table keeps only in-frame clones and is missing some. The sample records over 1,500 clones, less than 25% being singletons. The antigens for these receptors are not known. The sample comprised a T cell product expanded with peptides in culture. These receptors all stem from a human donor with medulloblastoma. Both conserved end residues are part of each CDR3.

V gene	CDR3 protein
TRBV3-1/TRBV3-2	CASSQAGTGSNYGYTF
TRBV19	CASSSLAGYTDTQYF
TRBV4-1	CASSQRMVLQGKYGYTF
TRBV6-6	CASSVPRGRNEKLFF
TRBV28	CASSLAGPDYEQYF
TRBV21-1	CASEGWNYEQYF
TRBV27	CASSYSGDYNEQFF
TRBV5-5	CASSGRYLGYSSTNEKLFF
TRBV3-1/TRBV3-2	CASSQAVRAGVPYNEQFF
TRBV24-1	CATSGCGYEQYF
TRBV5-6	CASSLRQSSYEQYF
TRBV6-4	CASSGKGQGAPYEQYF
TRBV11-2	CASSLPSGGTGEQYF
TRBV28	CASSSRRPNQPQHF
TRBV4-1	CACCPQGALYNEQFF
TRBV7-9	CASSLVRTGSSYEQYF
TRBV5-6	CASSWDRYSGNTIYF
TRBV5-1	CAGRKGAPDTEAFF
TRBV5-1	CASSPDWVAEAFF
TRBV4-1	CASSQGTAISGNTIYF
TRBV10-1	CASISDRVTEAFF
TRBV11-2	CASSLDGSGTGELFF
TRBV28	CASRYVGTEAFF
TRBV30	CSWGQRLYEQYF
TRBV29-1	CSVHWGVSYEQYF
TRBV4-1	CASSQDGREQYF
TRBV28	CARSLVGRGANGLTF
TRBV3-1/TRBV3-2	CASSQDSGNTIYF
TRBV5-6	CASSLLSGWSTDTQYF
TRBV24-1	CATSDSRDGNTEAFF
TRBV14	CASSPLPGTLNTEAFF
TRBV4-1	CASSQGLAGVQTGELFF
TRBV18	CASSPTLGDRGTEAFF
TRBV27	CASSLSRGGTYEQYF
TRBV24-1	CATSDPAGRVADTQYF
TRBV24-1	CATATGPGRAFF